This T cell receptor (beta chain) was captured by sequencing in a study of blood T cells in healthy people across ages. With a J-beta primer mix and a sample-barcoded 5' primer, a second PCR ran about 6 to 11 cycles. TCRdb called the 5' RACE reads again in MiXCR, with one record for every CDR3 protein. The table includes 850,000 to 1,000,000 distinct CDR3 sequences, around 48% detected once. The CDR3 covers 15 residues. CDR1 and CDR2 (germline): SGHTA, FQGNSA. Regarding this clonotype: At one of its ends the junction is not consistent with the germline gene, which may arise from a read error.

The J gene is TRBJ1-1, the V gene TRBV7-2, with 7 bases identical to TRBD1. Sequencing input: blood. This receptor was obtained from a man aged 25 to 40 in good health. In nucleotides, the CDR3 is TGTGCCGGCAGCTTAGCGGGGACAGCAAACACTGAAGCTTTCTTT. Amino acid sequence: CAGSLAGTANTEAFF.